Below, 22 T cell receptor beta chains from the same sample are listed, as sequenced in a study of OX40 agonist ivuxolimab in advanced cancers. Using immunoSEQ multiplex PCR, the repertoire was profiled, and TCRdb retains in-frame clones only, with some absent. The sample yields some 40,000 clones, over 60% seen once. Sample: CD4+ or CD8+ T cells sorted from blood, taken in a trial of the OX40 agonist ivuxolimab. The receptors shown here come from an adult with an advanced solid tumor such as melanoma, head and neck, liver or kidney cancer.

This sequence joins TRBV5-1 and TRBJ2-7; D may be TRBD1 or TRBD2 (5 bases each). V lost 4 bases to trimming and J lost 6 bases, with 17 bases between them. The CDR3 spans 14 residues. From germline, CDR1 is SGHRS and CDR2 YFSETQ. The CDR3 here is CASSLDSPRAEQYF. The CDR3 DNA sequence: TGCGCCAGCAGCCTGGACTCCCCCAGGGCCGAGCAGTACTTC.

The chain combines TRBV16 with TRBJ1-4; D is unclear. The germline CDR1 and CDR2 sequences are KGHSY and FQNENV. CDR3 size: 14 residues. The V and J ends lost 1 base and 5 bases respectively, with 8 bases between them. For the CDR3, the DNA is TGTGCCAGCAGCCAATTAGACGGGAATGAAAAACTGTTTTTT. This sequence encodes CASSQLDGNEKLFF. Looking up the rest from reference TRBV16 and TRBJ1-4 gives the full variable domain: GEEVAQTPKHLVRGEGQKAKLYCAPIKGHSYVFWYQQVLKNEFKFLISFQNENVFDETGMPKERFSAKCLPNSPCSLEIQATKLEDSAVYFCASSQLDGNEKLFFGSGTQLSVL.

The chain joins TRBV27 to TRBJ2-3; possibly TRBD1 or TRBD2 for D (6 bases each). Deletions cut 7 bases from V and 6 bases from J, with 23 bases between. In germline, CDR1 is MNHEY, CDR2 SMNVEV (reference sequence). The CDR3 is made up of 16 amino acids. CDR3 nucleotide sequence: TGTGCCAGCACTGTGCGGCGAGGGGGGCAGGCCGATACGCAGTATTTT. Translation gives CASTVRRGGQADTQYF.

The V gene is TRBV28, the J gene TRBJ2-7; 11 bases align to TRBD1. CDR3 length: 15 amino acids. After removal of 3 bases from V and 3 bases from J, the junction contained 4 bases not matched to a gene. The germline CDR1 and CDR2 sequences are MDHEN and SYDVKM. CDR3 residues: CASSFGTGGIYEQYF. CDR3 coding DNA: TGTGCCAGCAGTTTCGGGACAGGGGGAATCTACGAGCAGTACTTC.

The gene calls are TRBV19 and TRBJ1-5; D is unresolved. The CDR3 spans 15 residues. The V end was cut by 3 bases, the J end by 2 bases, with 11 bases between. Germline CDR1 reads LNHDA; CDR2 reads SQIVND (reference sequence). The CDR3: CASSMVNRGNQPQHF. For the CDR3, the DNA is TGTGCCAGTAGTATGGTTAATAGGGGCAATCAGCCCCAGCATTTT.

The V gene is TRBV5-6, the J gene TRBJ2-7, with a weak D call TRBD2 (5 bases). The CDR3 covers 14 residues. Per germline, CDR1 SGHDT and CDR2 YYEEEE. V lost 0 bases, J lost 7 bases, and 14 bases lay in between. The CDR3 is CASSLVFRPGEQYF. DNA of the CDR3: TGTGCCAGCAGCTTGGTTTTCCGTCCGGGGGAGCAGTACTTC.

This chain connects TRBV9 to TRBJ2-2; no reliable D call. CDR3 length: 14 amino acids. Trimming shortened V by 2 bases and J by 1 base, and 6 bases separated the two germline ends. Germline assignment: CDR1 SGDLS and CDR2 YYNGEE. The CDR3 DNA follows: TGTGCCAGCAGCGTTTTGCTGAACACCGGGGAGCTGTTTTTT. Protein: CASSVLLNTGELFF.

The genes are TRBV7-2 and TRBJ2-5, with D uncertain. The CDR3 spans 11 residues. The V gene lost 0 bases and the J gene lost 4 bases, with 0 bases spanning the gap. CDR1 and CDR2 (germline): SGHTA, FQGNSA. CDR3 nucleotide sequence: TGTGCCAGCAGCTTAGCAGAGACCCAGTACTTC. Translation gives CASSLAETQYF.

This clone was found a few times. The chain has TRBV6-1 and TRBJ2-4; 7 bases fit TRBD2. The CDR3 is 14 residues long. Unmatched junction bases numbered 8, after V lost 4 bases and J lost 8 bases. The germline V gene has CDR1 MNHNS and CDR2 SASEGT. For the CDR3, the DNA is TGTGCCAGCAGTGGGGAGGGTCCTGAATACATTCAGTACTTC. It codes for CASSGEGPEYIQYF.

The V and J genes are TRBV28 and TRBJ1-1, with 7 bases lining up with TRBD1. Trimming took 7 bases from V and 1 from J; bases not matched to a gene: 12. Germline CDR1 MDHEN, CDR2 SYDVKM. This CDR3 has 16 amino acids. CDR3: CASTPGQEAANTEAFF. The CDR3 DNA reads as TGTGCCAGCACCCCCGGACAGGAGGCGGCGAACACTGAAGCTTTCTTT.

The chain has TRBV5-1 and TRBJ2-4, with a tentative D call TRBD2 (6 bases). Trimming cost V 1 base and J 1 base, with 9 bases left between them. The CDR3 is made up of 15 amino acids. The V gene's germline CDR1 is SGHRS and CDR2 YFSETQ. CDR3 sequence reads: CASSLNGGAKNIQYF. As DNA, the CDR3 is TGCGCCAGCAGCTTGAATGGGGGGGCCAAAAACATTCAGTACTTC.

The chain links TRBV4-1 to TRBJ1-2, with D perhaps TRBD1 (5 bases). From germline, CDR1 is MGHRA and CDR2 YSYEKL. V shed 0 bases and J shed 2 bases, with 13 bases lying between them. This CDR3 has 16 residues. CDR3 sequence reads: CASSQDPRVINYGYTF. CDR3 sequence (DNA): TGCGCCAGCAGCCAAGATCCCAGGGTGATAAACTATGGCTACACCTTC.

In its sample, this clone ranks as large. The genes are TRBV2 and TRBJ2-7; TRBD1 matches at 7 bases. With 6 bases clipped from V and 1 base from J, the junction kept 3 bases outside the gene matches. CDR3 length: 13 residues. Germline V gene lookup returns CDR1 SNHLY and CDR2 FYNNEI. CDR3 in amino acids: CASRLQGSYEQYF. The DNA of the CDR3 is TGTGCCAGCAGATTACAGGGGTCCTACGAGCAGTACTTC.

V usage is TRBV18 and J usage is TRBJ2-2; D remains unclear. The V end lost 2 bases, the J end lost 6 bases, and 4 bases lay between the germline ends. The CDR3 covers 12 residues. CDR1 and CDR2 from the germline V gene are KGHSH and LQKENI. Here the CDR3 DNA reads TGTGCCAGCTCACCATCCTCCGGGGAGCTGTTTTTT. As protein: CASSPSSGELFF.

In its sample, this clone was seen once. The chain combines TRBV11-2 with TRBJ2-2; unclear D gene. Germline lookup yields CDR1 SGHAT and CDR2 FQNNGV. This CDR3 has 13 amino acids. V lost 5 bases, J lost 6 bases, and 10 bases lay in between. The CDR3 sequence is CASSPDVSGELFF. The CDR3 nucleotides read TGTGCCAGCAGCCCAGACGTCTCCGGGGAGCTGTTTTTT.

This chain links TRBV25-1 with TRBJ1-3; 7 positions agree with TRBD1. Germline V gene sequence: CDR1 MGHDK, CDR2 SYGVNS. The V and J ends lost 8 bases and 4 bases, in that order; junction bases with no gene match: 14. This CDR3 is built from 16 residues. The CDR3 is CASGPIDREGGNTIYF. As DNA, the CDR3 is TGTGCCAGCGGACCTATCGACAGGGAAGGAGGAAACACCATATATTTT.

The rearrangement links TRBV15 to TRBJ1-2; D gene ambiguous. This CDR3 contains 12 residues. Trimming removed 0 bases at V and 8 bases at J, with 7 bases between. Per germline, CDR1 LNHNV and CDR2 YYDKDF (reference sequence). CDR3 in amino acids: CATSRDQEGYTF. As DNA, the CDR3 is TGTGCCACCAGCAGAGATCAAGAGGGCTACACCTTC. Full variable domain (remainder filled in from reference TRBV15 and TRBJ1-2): DAMVIQNPRYQVTQFGKPVTLSCSQTLNHNVMYWYQQKSSQAPKLLFHYYDKDFNNEADTPDNFQSRRPNTSFCFLDIRSPGLGDTAMYLCATSRDQEGYTFGSGTRLTVV.

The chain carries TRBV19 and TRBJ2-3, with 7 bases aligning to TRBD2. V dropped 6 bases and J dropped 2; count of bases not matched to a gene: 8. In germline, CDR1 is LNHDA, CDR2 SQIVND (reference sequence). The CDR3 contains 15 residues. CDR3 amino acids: CASRLGSGITDTQYF. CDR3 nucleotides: TGTGCCAGTAGGCTAGGAAGCGGGATCACAGATACGCAGTATTTT.

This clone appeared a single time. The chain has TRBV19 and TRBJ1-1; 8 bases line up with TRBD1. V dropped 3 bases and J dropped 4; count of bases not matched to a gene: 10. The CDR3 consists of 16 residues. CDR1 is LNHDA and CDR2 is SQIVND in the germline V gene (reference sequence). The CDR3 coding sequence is TGTGCCAGTAGTATCTCCCCGACAGGGGCGCGCACTGAAGCTTTCTTT. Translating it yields CASSISPTGARTEAFF.

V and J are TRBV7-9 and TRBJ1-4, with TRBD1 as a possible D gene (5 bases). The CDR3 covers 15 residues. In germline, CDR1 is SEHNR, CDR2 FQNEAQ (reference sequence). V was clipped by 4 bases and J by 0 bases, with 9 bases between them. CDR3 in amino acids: CASSSWGPTNEKLFF. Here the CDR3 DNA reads TGTGCCAGCAGCTCTTGGGGACCAACTAATGAAAAACTGTTTTTT. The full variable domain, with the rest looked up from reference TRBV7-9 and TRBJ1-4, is DTGVSQNPRHKITKRGQNVTFRCDPISEHNRLYWYRQTLGQGPEFLTYFQNEAQLEKSRLLSDRFSAERPKGSFSTLEIQRTEQGDSAMYLCASSSWGPTNEKLFFGSGTQLSVL.

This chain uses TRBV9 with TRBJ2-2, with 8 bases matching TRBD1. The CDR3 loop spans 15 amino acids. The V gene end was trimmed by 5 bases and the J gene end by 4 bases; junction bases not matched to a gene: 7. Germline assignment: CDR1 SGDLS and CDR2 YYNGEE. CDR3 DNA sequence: TGTGCCAGCAGTCCCGACAGGGGAGGCACCGGGGAGCTGTTTTTT. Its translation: CASSPDRGGTGELFF.

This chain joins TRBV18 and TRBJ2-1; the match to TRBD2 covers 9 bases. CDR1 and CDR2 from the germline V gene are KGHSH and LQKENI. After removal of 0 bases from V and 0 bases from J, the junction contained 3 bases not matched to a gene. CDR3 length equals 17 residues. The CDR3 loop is CASSPPSGGISYNEQFF. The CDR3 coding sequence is TGTGCCAGCTCACCACCTAGCGGGGGTATCTCCTACAATGAGCAGTTCTTC.